What follows are 22 T cell receptor beta chains derived from one specimen sequenced in a study of CD8 T cells in ankylosing spondylitis. Findings and caveats of the study: Made up of roughly 8 highly homologous variants, a TCR beta motif appeared characteristic of ankylosing spondylitis blood.

No antigen has been assigned to these receptors. TCRdb itself ran the 5' RACE reads through MiXCR, one entry per CDR3 protein. The sample lists about 420,000 distinct CDR3 sequences, under 25% occurring once. The sample consisted of blood, either unsorted or a sorted T cell fraction (not recorded which). The source is a male donor with ankylosing spondylitis.

This chain connects TRBV2 to TRBJ2-2; D is unresolved. Germline CDR1 SNHLY, CDR2 FYNNEI. Trimming took off 7 bases at V and 0 bases at J, with 6 bases between the two ends. The CDR3 covers 13 residues. The CDR3 coding sequence is TGTGCCAGCAATCGGGCGAACACCGGGGAGCTGTTTTTT. The encoded protein is CASNRANTGELFF.

V gene TRBV7-3 combines with J gene TRBJ2-1; 8 bases align to TRBD2. In germline, CDR1 is SGHTA, CDR2 FQGTGA. This CDR3 spans 14 amino acids. V lost 6 bases, J lost 4 bases, and 5 bases stayed unmatched. This chain's CDR3 is CASSVAGKYNEQFF. CDR3 bases: TGTGCCAGCAGTGTAGCGGGGAAGTACAATGAGCAGTTCTTC.

CDR3 DNA sequence: TGTGCCAGTAGTGATACCAAGAATTCACCCCTCCACTTT. Amino acid sequence: CASSDTKNSPLHF. The chain carries TRBV19 and TRBJ1-6; no definite D call. With 5 bases removed from V and 7 bases from J, the gap between germline ends came to 9 bases. The germline CDR1 and CDR2 sequences are LNHDA and SQIVND (reference sequence). This CDR3 comprises 13 residues. The complete variable domain, with remaining parts taken from reference TRBV19 and TRBJ1-6, reads DGGITQSPKYLFRKEGQNVTLSCEQNLNHDAMYWYRQDPGQGLRLIYYSQIVNDFQKGDIAEGYSVSREKKESFPLTVTSAQKNPTAFYLCASSDTKNSPLHFGNGTRLTVT.

This chain links TRBV7-9 with TRBJ2-1; D is undetermined. The CDR3 is 14 residues long. The V gene's germline CDR1 is SEHNR and CDR2 FQNEAQ (reference sequence). V was shortened by 7 bases and J by 0 bases, with 10 bases between the two germline ends. Here the CDR3 reads CASTRPPSYNEQFF. The CDR3 coding sequence is TGTGCCAGCACAAGACCTCCCTCCTACAATGAGCAGTTCTTC. The full variable domain, completed using reference TRBV7-9 and TRBJ2-1, is DTGVSQNPRHKITKRGQNVTFRCDPISEHNRLYWYRQTLGQGPEFLTYFQNEAQLEKSRLLSDRFSAERPKGSFSTLEIQRTEQGDSAMYLCASTRPPSYNEQFFGPGTRLTVL.

The chain combines TRBV19 with TRBJ2-2; no clear D gene. V was pared by 2 bases and J by 7 bases, with 8 bases between. Germline values: CDR1 LNHDA, CDR2 SQIVND (reference sequence). The CDR3 covers 13 residues. CDR3 nucleotides: TGTGCCAGTAGTATACAAAGGAACGGGGAGCTGTTTTTT. Translated: CASSIQRNGELFF.

The V call is TRBV28, the J call TRBJ1-1; the D is unclear. Per the germline V gene, CDR1 is MDHEN and CDR2 is SYDVKM. This CDR3 has 15 residues. The ends were cut back, 2 bases at V and 4 bases at J, with 14 bases in the middle. CDR3 region: CASSLGPGHGTEAFF. The CDR3 region has the DNA TGTGCCAGCAGTTTAGGACCGGGTCACGGCACTGAAGCTTTCTTT.

This clonotype was recorded at least ten times. The chain uses TRBV25-1 and TRBJ2-5; 9 bases map to TRBD2. From germline, CDR1 is MGHDK and CDR2 SYGVNS. Losses at the gene ends were 9 bases for V and 4 bases for J; bases not matched to a gene: 6. The CDR3 extends over 13 amino acids. The CDR3 DNA reads as TGTGCCAGTACTCTAGCGGGGAGAGAGACCCAGTACTTC. It codes for CASTLAGRETQYF.

This clonotype was seen more than once but under ten times. The J gene is TRBJ1-6, the V gene TRBV7-3; D remains ambiguous. Trimming shortened V by 2 bases and J by 7 bases, and 9 bases separated the two germline ends. Germline V gene data show CDR1 as SGHTA and CDR2 as FQGTGA. The CDR3 totals 14 residues. The CDR3 loop is CASSLWVTNSPLHF. The CDR3 nucleotides read TGTGCCAGCAGCTTATGGGTTACCAATTCACCCCTCCACTTT.

As for this clonotype: A single base separates this from a much larger clone, so it may be a read error. The chain joins TRBV13 to TRBJ2-1; TRBD1 agrees at 11 bases. With 5 bases clipped from V and 8 bases from J, the junction kept 8 bases outside the gene matches. This CDR3 has 15 amino acids. The germline V gene encodes CDR1 PRHDT and CDR2 FYEKMQ (reference sequence). CDR3: CASSPTDRGRYEQFF. As DNA, the CDR3 is TGTGCCAGCAGCCCGACGGACAGGGGGCGCTATGAGCAGTTCTTC.

The rearrangement uses TRBV6-2 or TRBV6-3 and TRBJ2-1, with 13 bases lining up with TRBD2. The CDR3 loop spans 14 amino acids. Germline trimming cut 10 bases from V and 9 bases from J; bases unmatched to any gene: 9. Germline-derived CDR1 and CDR2 are MNHEY and SVGEGT. CDR3 coding DNA: TGTGCCATCAGGACTAGCGGGAGATTAAGTGAGCAGTTCTTC. Protein product: CAIRTSGRLSEQFF.

Only a few counts were recorded for this clonotype. The chain uses TRBV30 and TRBJ1-1, with TRBD1 matching over 10 bases. J was trimmed by 9 bases and V by 5 bases; bases with no gene match: 6. The CDR3 runs 12 residues. CDR1 and CDR2 (germline): GTSNPN, SVGIG (reference sequence). CDR3 in DNA: TGTGCCTGGGGGGACAGGGGCTCTCAAGCTTTCTTT. Protein: CAWGDRGSQAFF.

This clonotype was counted only a few times. The chain is built from TRBV20-1 and TRBJ1-5, with D hard to call. Looked up from germline, CDR1 is DFQATT and CDR2 is SNEGSKA (reference sequence). Trimming removed 1 base from V and 6 bases from J, with 13 bases in between. This CDR3 is 14 amino acids long. CDR3 amino acids: CSARGVWDGQPQHF. Here the CDR3 DNA reads TGCAGTGCTAGAGGGGTCTGGGATGGTCAGCCCCAGCATTTT.

This clonotype has a handful of counts. The chain recombines TRBV7-2 with TRBJ2-1, with 8 bases aligning to TRBD2. This CDR3 contains 13 residues. V lost 3 bases to trimming and J lost 11 bases; unmatched junction nucleotides: 6. Germline V gene data show CDR1 as SGHTA and CDR2 as FQGNSA. Here the CDR3 DNA reads TGTGCCAGCAGCTTCGGACTAGCCTGGCAGCAGTTCTTC. It specifies CASSFGLAWQQFF. Full variable domain (outside the CDR3, taken from reference TRBV7-2 and TRBJ2-1): GAGVSQSPSNKVTEKGKDVELRCDPISGHTALYWYRQSLGQGLEFLIYFQGNSAPDKSGLPSDRFSAERTGGSVSTLTIQRTQQEDSAVYLCASSFGLAWQQFFGPGTRLTVL.

This clonotype was counted at least ten times. V gene TRBV29-1 combines with J gene TRBJ2-7, with TRBD1 matching 9 bases. Germline assignment: CDR1 SQVTM and CDR2 ANQGSEA. The CDR3 runs 13 residues. V trimming: 7 bases; J trimming: 4 bases; junction bases outside the gene matches: 8. CDR3 nucleotides: TGCAGCGGGGGACAGGGCGGAGGATACGAGCAGTACTTC. Amino acid sequence: CSGGQGGGYEQYF.

The chain carries TRBV7-9 and TRBJ1-2; D is possibly TRBD1 (6 bases). CDR1 and CDR2 from the germline V gene are SEHNR and FQNEAQ (reference sequence). The CDR3 consists of 14 residues. V gave up 3 bases and J gave up 6 bases, with 14 bases separating them. The CDR3 region is CASSFGQRWNGYTF. The CDR3 nucleotides are TGTGCCAGCAGCTTTGGACAGAGGTGGAATGGCTACACCTTC.

V is TRBV29-1 and J is TRBJ2-1; D not resolved. Trimming removed 0 bases at V and 9 bases at J, with 12 bases between. The CDR3 is 13 amino acids. Germline V gene data show CDR1 as SQVTM and CDR2 as ANQGSEA. In nucleotides, the CDR3 is TGCAGCGTTGAAGAATCTCCTTTCGCTGAGCAGTTCTTC. It translates to CSVEESPFAEQFF.

This clonotype was seen a handful of times. This chain links TRBV6-1 with TRBJ1-6; D is uncertain. The CDR3 contains 14 residues. Germline V lookup: CDR1 MNHNS, CDR2 SASEGT. V shed 5 bases and J shed 7 bases, with 12 bases lying between them. CDR3 region: CASSQPGYNSPLHF. CDR3 in DNA: TGTGCCAGCAGTCAACCGGGGTACAATTCACCCCTCCACTTT.

This clonotype has only a few counts. This chain uses TRBV5-1 with TRBJ2-1, with 9 bases matching TRBD2. Trimming took 0 bases from V and 0 from J; bases not matched to a gene: 4. Germline CDR1 reads SGHRS; CDR2 reads YFSETQ. This CDR3 has 17 residues. The CDR3 nucleotides read TGCGCCAGCAGCTTGGGTGCTAGCGGGATCTCCTACAATGAGCAGTTCTTC. This encodes CASSLGASGISYNEQFF.

In its sample, this clonotype was seen a few times. The V call is TRBV12-3 or TRBV12-4, the J call TRBJ2-7; 9 bases are shared with TRBD1. V lost 4 bases to trimming and J lost 7 bases; unmatched junction nucleotides: 11. This CDR3 is 15 amino acids long. CDR3 sequence reads: CASSSPGTGRGEQYF. DNA of the CDR3: TGTGCCAGCAGTTCCCCCGGGACAGGGAGAGGGGAGCAGTACTTC.

The table lists this clonotype with a few counts. The chain employs TRBV5-5 and TRBJ2-3, with 7 positions matching TRBD1. Trimming took 4 bases from V and 0 from J; bases not matched to a gene: 8. The length of the CDR3 is 16 residues. Germline-derived CDR1 and CDR2 are SGHKS and YYEKEE (reference sequence). The CDR3 nucleotides read TGTGCCAGCAGCCTGGGACAGATAGCTAGCACAGATACGCAGTATTTT. It yields the protein CASSLGQIASTDTQYF. Full variable domain (rest looked up from reference TRBV5-5 and TRBJ2-3): DAGVTQSPTHLIKTRGQQVTLRCSPISGHKSVSWYQQVLGQGPQFIFQYYEKEERGRGNFPDRFSARQFPNYSSELNVNALLLGDSALYLCASSLGQIASTDTQYFGPGTRLTVL.

This clonotype was seen a few times. The J gene is TRBJ1-5, the V gene TRBV18; D is possibly TRBD1 (5 bases). The germline gives CDR1 KGHSH, CDR2 LQKENI. The CDR3 totals 13 residues. Trimming removed 2 bases at V and 9 bases at J, with 11 bases between. The CDR3 reads CASSPTEGSPQHF. The CDR3 DNA is TGTGCCAGCTCACCAACGGAGGGGTCGCCCCAGCATTTT.

This clonotype was seen a few times. V gene TRBV10-3 combines with J gene TRBJ1-5, with D uncertain. Trimming took off 0 bases at V and 2 bases at J, with 14 bases between the two ends. This CDR3 has 17 residues. Germline V CDR1 and CDR2: ENHRY, SYGVKD. The chain's CDR3 is CAISESLVGRGNQPQHF. In DNA, the CDR3 is TGTGCCATCAGTGAGTCTCTTGTAGGGCGCGGCAATCAGCCCCAGCATTTT.